This TCR beta chain came from a study of response to subunit inactivated influenza vaccine. This clonotype was observed a handful of times. The antigen is not known. Findings and limits, study-wide: Only a handful of new T cells, the authors suggested, are recruited with each seasonal influenza vaccination.

MiXCR, run by TCRdb on the RT-PCR reads, gives a single entry per CDR3 protein. The table lists 300,000 to 350,000 distinct CDR3 sequences, 22% of them singletons. The receptor comes from a man aged 45 to 75 who received an inactivated influenza vaccine. The material was PBMCs from blood, obtained less than 22 months after vaccination.

CDR3 amino acids: CAISEGQIQYF. For the CDR3, the DNA is TGTGCCATCAGTGAAGGACAAATTCAGTACTTC. The V and J genes are TRBV10-3 and TRBJ2-4; D might be TRBD1 (5 bases). Trimming took 3 bases from V and 10 from J, leaving 7 bases between them. CDR3 length equals 11 residues. The germline V gene has CDR1 ENHRY and CDR2 SYGVKD.